Each of the 25 T cell receptor beta chains below was sequenced from the same sample in a study of blood T cell repertoires in COVID-19. The repertoire was sequenced with immunoSEQ multiplex PCR; TCRdb's copy has only in-frame clones and lacks some. Counted here are approximately 120,000 clones, roughly 87% occurring once; the ten biggest clones make up roughly 6.7%. Sequencing was carried out using peripheral blood. Receptor source: an elderly man with active or convalescent COVID-19.

The V call is TRBV28, the J call TRBJ2-7; a weak D match, TRBD2 (5 bases). CDR1 is MDHEN and CDR2 is SYDVKM in the germline V gene. The CDR3 is made up of 13 amino acids. V was clipped by 5 bases and J by 7 bases, with 15 bases between them. The CDR3 loop is CASSIRNRREQYF. CDR3 DNA sequence: TGTGCCAGCAGTATACGGAATAGGAGGGAGCAGTACTTC.

This chain links TRBV7-8 with TRBJ1-5, with TRBD1 matching over 7 bases. The CDR3 extends over 17 amino acids. The germline CDR1 and CDR2 sequences are SGHVS and FQNEAQ. Trimming took 5 bases from V and 2 from J; bases not matched to a gene: 12. The CDR3 nucleotides are TGTGCCAGCAGCCCGCGTTCCAGACAGGGTGGCAATCAGCCCCAGCATTTT. It translates to CASSPRSRQGGNQPQHF.

The chain couples TRBV5-1 to TRBJ2-2, with 7 bases identical to TRBD1. Germline CDR1 is SGHRS and CDR2 is YFSETQ. After removal of 1 base from V and 4 bases from J, the junction contained 16 bases not matched to a gene. The CDR3 spans 19 residues. The CDR3 DNA sequence: TGCGCCAGCAGCTTGTGGGGCTTCATGGGACAGCACTCCACCGGGGAGCTGTTTTTT. This encodes CASSLWGFMGQHSTGELFF.

V gene TRBV6-6 combines with J gene TRBJ2-7; D remains unclear. This CDR3 comprises 13 residues. With 4 bases removed from V and 2 bases from J, the gap between germline ends came to 9 bases. The V gene's germline CDR1 is MNHNY and CDR2 SVGAGI (reference sequence). As DNA, the CDR3 is TGTGCCAGCAGTTCGGCAGGTACCTACGAGCAGTACTTC. This gives the protein CASSSAGTYEQYF.

In its sample, this clone was seen a few times. The rearrangement joins TRBV7-9 to TRBJ2-1, with 9 bases identical to TRBD2. Germline CDR1 reads SEHNR; CDR2 reads FQNEAQ (reference sequence). Trimming removed 4 bases from V and 7 bases from J; junction bases left unmatched: 11. This CDR3 is built from 16 residues. The CDR3 loop is CASSSKWGGRENEQFF. CDR3 DNA sequence: TGTGCCAGCAGCTCCAAGTGGGGCGGGAGGGAAAATGAGCAGTTCTTC.

The chain has TRBV27 and TRBJ1-6; D is unclear. The germline CDR1 and CDR2 sequences are MNHEY and SMNVEV (reference sequence). V was shortened by 7 bases and J by 10 bases, with 14 bases between the two germline ends. The CDR3 sequence is 13 residues long. CDR3 DNA: TGTGCCAGCACCACTTGGGAGGGATCACCCCTCCACTTT. Its translation is CASTTWEGSPLHF.

Here the CDR3 DNA reads TGTGCCAGCAGCCCCCGGACAGGGGTCGCTGAAGCTTTCTTT. This encodes CASSPRTGVAEAFF. The V call is TRBV7-9, the J call TRBJ1-1, with 9 nucleotides matching TRBD1. In germline, CDR1 is SEHNR, CDR2 FQNEAQ (reference sequence). V gave up 5 bases and J gave up 6 bases; unmatched junction bases: 7. The CDR3 loop spans 14 amino acids.

This clone was counted a single time. The V and J genes are TRBV11-2 and TRBJ2-7; 9 bases line up with TRBD2. J lost 0 bases, V lost 1 base, and 1 base had no gene match. CDR1 is SGHAT and CDR2 is FQNNGV in the germline V gene. There are 15 residues in the CDR3. The DNA for the CDR3 is TGTGCCAGCAGCTTAGGGACTAGCGCCTCCTACGAGCAGTACTTC. Its protein is CASSLGTSASYEQYF.

The chain carries TRBV7-3 and TRBJ2-2; maybe TRBD2 (6 bases). The germline V and J ends were trimmed by 2 bases and 0 bases, with 10 bases remaining between them. CDR3 length: 16 amino acids. The germline V gene has CDR1 SGHTA and CDR2 FQGTGA. The CDR3 sequence is CASSLGGGSNTGELFF. CDR3 DNA sequence: TGTGCCAGCAGCTTAGGTGGGGGGTCGAACACCGGGGAGCTGTTTTTT.

V usage is TRBV7-9 and J usage is TRBJ2-2, with D perhaps TRBD1 (5 bases). Deletions cut 1 base from V and 8 bases from J, with 17 bases between. There are 16 residues in the CDR3. In germline, CDR1 is SEHNR, CDR2 FQNEAQ (reference sequence). The DNA of the CDR3 is TGTGCCAGCAGCTTAGAATTTGGCGTAAGGACAGGGGAGCTGTTTTTT. This codes for CASSLEFGVRTGELFF.

This chain uses TRBV5-3 with TRBJ1-3; D gene unclear. TRBV5-3 is designated an ORF whose function remains uncertain. CDR3 size: 15 residues. V was pared by 0 bases and J by 6 bases, with 13 bases between. CDR3 loop: CARSLDTENPNTIYF. CDR3 nucleotides: TGTGCCAGAAGCTTGGATACGGAGAATCCAAACACCATATATTTT.

This rearrangement joins TRBV25-1 to TRBJ2-2; no definite D call. Trimming removed 4 bases at V and 3 bases at J, with 9 bases between. The CDR3 spans 14 residues. Germline V gene sequence: CDR1 MGHDK, CDR2 SYGVNS. CDR3 nucleotides: TGTGCCAGCAGTGTTATTTCCGACACCGGGGAGCTGTTTTTT. This gives the protein CASSVISDTGELFF.

The V and J genes are TRBV7-9 and TRBJ2-1; 9 nucleotides align to TRBD1. Losses at the gene ends were 5 bases for V and 16 bases for J; bases not matched to a gene: 9. This CDR3 has 12 residues. Germline-derived CDR1 and CDR2 are SEHNR and FQNEAQ (reference sequence). CDR3 bases: TGTGCCAGCAGCCTCCCCCAGGGACAGGGTTTCTTC. Protein sequence: CASSLPQGQGFF.

This chain connects TRBV7-9 to TRBJ2-7; D is unresolved. Trimming shortened V by 4 bases and J by 8 bases, and 12 bases separated the two germline ends. Germline-derived CDR1 and CDR2 are SEHNR and FQNEAQ (reference sequence). CDR3 length: 12 amino acids. The CDR3 reads CASSSERRQQYF. The CDR3, as DNA: TGTGCCAGCAGCTCCGAGCGAAGGCAGCAGTACTTC. Looking up the rest from reference TRBV7-9 and TRBJ2-7 gives the full variable domain: DTGVSQNPRHKITKRGQNVTFRCDPISEHNRLYWYRQTLGQGPEFLTYFQNEAQLEKSRLLSDRFSAERPKGSFSTLEIQRTEQGDSAMYLCASSSERRQQYFGPGTRLTVT.

The chain carries TRBV12-3 or TRBV12-4 and TRBJ1-1; 8 bases are shared with TRBD1. CDR3 size: 13 residues. V lost 6 bases to trimming and J lost 1 base; unmatched junction nucleotides: 1. CDR3 DNA sequence: TGTGCCAGCAGCGGACAGGGGAACACTGAAGCTTTCTTT. Encoded protein: CASSGQGNTEAFF.

This clone was found once. This chain joins TRBV9 and TRBJ2-1; no firm D call. CDR1 is SGDLS and CDR2 is YYNGEE in the germline V gene. This CDR3 region has 14 residues. The V and J ends lost 2 bases and 5 bases respectively, with 11 bases between them. The CDR3 reads CASSVHIADNEQFF. CDR3 coding DNA: TGTGCCAGCAGCGTCCATATAGCAGACAATGAGCAGTTCTTC. Drawing the rest from reference TRBV9 and TRBJ2-1, the complete variable domain is DSGVTQTPKHLITATGQRVTLRCSPRSGDLSVYWYQQSLDQGLQFLIQYYNGEERAKGNILERFSAQQFPDLHSELNLSSLELGDSALYFCASSVHIADNEQFFGPGTRLTVL.

This chain joins TRBV4-1 and TRBJ1-5; D not certain. The CDR3 covers 14 residues. V gave up 4 bases and J gave up 0 bases, with 7 bases separating them. Germline-derived CDR1 and CDR2 are MGHRA and YSYEKL. CDR3 bases: TGCGCCAGCAGCCTCGACAATAGCAATCAGCCCCAGCATTTT. This encodes CASSLDNSNQPQHF.

Written as DNA, the CDR3 is TGTGCCAGTGCGGGGTACCAAGAGACCCAGTACTTC. As protein: CASAGYQETQYF. The chain combines TRBV2 with TRBJ2-5; D is perhaps TRBD2 (6 bases). V lost 9 bases and J lost 0, with 8 bases in between. The germline V gene has CDR1 SNHLY and CDR2 FYNNEI. The CDR3 extends over 12 amino acids.

The rearrangement uses TRBV19 and TRBJ1-1; D remains unclear. V shed 6 bases and J shed 0 bases, with 14 bases lying between them. Germline CDR1 is LNHDA and CDR2 is SQIVND (reference sequence). This CDR3 has 15 residues. The CDR3 bases are TGTGCCAGTAGGGGAAGGACTGAGATGAACACTGAAGCTTTCTTT. Its protein product is CASRGRTEMNTEAFF.

CDR3 sequence (DNA): TGCGCCAGCAGCTTGGTATTAGCGCACGCTAGCACAGATACGCAGTATTTT. The encoded protein is CASSLVLAHASTDTQYF. The rearrangement uses TRBV5-1 and TRBJ2-3, with a tentative D call TRBD2 (5 bases). The germline V gene encodes CDR1 SGHRS and CDR2 YFSETQ. The CDR3 has 17 residues. V dropped 0 bases and J dropped 0 bases, with 14 bases sitting between them.

CDR3 bases: TGTGCCAGTAGTAGGGACAGGGAAGCTTCACCCCTCCACTTT. It yields the protein CASSRDREASPLHF. The V gene is TRBV19, the J gene TRBJ1-6; 9 nucleotides line up with TRBD1. CDR3 length equals 14 residues. With 4 bases clipped from V and 9 bases from J, the junction kept 4 bases outside the gene matches. From germline, CDR1 is LNHDA and CDR2 SQIVND (reference sequence).

This clone was observed a single time. The gene calls are TRBV5-6 and TRBJ2-1; D is possibly TRBD2 (6 bases). The CDR3 has 15 amino acids. The germline CDR1 and CDR2 sequences are SGHDT and YYEEEE. V shed 4 bases and J shed 6 bases, with 17 bases lying between them. CDR3 loop: CASSLGRLVLNEQFF. DNA of the CDR3: TGTGCCAGCAGCCTTGGACGACTAGTTCTCAATGAGCAGTTCTTC.

The V call is TRBV5-4, the J call TRBJ2-7; TRBD1 agrees at 7 bases. Germline trimming cut 0 bases from V and 3 bases from J; bases unmatched to any gene: 3. CDR1 and CDR2 from the germline V gene are SGHNT and YYREEE (reference sequence). This CDR3 region has 14 residues. In nucleotides, the CDR3 is TGTGCCAGCAGCTTGGAGACAGGGCGCTACGAGCAGTACTTC. Its protein is CASSLETGRYEQYF.

The CDR3 sequence is CASSSQVYNEKLFF. Here the CDR3 DNA reads TGTGCCAGCAGCTCTCAGGTTTATAATGAAAAACTGTTTTTT. This chain joins TRBV7-6 and TRBJ1-4; no clear D. The V gene lost 4 bases and the J gene lost 4 bases, with 10 bases spanning the gap. CDR3 length: 14 amino acids. From germline, CDR1 is SGHVS and CDR2 FNYEAQ.

The table lists this clone with a count of one. The CDR3 region has the DNA TGTGCCAGCAGCCCACAGGGGACCGCAACTAATGAAAAACTGTTTTTT. Encoded protein: CASSPQGTATNEKLFF. This chain links TRBV7-2 with TRBJ1-4; 7 bases agree with TRBD1. The CDR3 loop spans 16 amino acids. Germline V gives CDR1 SGHTA, CDR2 FQGNSA. V was pared by 5 bases and J by 0 bases, with 6 bases of the junction left unmatched.